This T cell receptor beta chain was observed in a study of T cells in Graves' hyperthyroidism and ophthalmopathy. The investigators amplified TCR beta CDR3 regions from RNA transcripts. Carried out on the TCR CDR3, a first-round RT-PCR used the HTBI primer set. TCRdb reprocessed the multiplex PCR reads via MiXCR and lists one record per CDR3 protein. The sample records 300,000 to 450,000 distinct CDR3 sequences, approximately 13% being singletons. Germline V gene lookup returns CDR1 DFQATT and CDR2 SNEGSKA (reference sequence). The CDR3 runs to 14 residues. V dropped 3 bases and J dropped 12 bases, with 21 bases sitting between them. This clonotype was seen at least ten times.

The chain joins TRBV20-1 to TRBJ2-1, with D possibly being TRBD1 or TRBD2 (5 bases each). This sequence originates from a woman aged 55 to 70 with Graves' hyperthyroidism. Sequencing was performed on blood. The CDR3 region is CSARGENLLTTQFF. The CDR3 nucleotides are TGCAGTGCTAGGGGGGAGAACCTATTGACTACGCAGTTCTTC.